This note documents a single T cell receptor (beta chain) sequence. Its antigen is unknown. The data belong to a study of a mutant IDH1 vaccine in newly diagnosed glioma. Across the study: Patients had eight vaccinations, in weeks 1, 3, 5, 7, 11, 15, 19 and 23. The start of vaccination came 4-6 weeks after radiotherapy alone, or with temozolomide cycles. Treated patients, about 60% male and roughly 40% female, averaged roughly 43 years of age. Whole-study findings and limits: Vaccine-induced responses were seen in under 95% of patients, spanning several MHC alleles.

Sequencing used immunoSEQ multiplex PCR; TCRdb keeps in-frame clones, though not all of them. The sample has around 62,000 clones; over 75% are singletons. V was trimmed by 2 bases and J by 4 bases, leaving 6 bases between them. Germline lookup yields CDR1 SGHDT and CDR2 YYEEEE. This CDR3 contains 12 residues. Described time point: week 11, during vaccination. Doses of 300 ug of mutant IDH1 20-mer peptide were given with topical imiquimod. The receptor comes from a man aged 40-50 years with glioma. The chain carries TRBV5-6 and TRBJ1-1; D gene unclear. This specimen consisted of PBMCs, obtained from a glioma patient whose treatment included an IDH1 peptide vaccine. CDR3 bases: TGTGCCAGCAGCTTAAGGTTCACTGAAGCTTTCTTT. This encodes CASSLRFTEAFF. The entire variable domain, with the rest obtained from reference TRBV5-6 and TRBJ1-1, is as follows: DAGVTQSPTHLIKTRGQQVTLRCSPKSGHDTVSWYQQALGQGPQFIFQYYEEEERQRGNFPDRFSGHQFPNYSSELNVNALLLGDSALYLCASSLRFTEAFFGQGTRLTVV.